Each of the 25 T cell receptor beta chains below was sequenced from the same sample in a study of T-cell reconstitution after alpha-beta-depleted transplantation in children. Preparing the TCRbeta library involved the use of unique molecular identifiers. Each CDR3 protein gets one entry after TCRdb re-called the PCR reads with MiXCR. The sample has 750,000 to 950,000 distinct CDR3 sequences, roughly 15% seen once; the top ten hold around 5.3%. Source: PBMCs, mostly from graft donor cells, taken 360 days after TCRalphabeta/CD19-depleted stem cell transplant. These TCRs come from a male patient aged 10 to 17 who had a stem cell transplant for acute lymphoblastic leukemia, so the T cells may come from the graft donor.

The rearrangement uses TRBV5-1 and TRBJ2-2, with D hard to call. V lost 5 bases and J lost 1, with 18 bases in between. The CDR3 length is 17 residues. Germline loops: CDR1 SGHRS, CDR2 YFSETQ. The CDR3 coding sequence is TGCGCCAGCAGTCCCCTCGTGACACCTAGGAACACCGGGGAGCTGTTTTTT. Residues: CASSPLVTPRNTGELFF.

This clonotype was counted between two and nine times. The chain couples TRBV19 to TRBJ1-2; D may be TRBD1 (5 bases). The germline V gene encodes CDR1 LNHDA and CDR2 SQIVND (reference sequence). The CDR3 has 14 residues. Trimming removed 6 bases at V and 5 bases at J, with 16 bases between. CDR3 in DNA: TGTGCCAGTAGAACGGGGCGCCTGGGGTATGGCTACACCTTC. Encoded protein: CASRTGRLGYGYTF.

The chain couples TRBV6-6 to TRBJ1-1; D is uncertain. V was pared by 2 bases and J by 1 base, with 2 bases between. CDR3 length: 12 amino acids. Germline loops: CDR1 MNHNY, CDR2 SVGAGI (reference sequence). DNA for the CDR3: TGTGCCAGCAGTTACACGAACACTGAAGCTTTCTTT. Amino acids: CASSYTNTEAFF.

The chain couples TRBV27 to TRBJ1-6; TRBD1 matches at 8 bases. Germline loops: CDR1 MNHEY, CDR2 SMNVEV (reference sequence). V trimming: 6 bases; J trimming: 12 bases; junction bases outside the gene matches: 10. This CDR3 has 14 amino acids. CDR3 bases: TGTGCCAGCAGCGACGACAGGGGCGGCTTACCCCTCCACTTT. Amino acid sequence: CASSDDRGGLPLHF.

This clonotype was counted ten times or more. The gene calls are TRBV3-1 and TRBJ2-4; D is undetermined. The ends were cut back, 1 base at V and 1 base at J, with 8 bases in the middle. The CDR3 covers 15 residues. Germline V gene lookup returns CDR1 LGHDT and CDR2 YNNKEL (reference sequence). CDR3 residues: CASSQVASAKNIQYF. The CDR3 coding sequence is TGTGCCAGCAGCCAAGTGGCTAGTGCCAAAAACATTCAGTACTTC.

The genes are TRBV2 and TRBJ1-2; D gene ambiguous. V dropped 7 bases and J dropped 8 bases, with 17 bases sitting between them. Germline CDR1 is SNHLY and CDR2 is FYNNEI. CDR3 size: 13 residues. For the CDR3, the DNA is TGTGCCAGCACCCCGGGTTCCTTAGGGGGCTACACCTTC. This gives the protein CASTPGSLGGYTF.

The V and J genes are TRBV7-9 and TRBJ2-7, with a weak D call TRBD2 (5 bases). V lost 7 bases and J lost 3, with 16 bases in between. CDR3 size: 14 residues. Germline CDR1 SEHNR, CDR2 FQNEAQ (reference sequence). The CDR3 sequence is CASTSGGSNYEQYF. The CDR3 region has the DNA TGTGCCAGCACCTCTGGTGGGAGTAACTACGAGCAGTACTTC.

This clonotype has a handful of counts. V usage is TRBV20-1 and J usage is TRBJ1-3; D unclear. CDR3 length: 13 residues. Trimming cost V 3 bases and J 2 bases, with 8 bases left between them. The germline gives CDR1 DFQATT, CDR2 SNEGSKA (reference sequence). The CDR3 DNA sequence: TGCAGTGCTAGGGCGGGTACTGGAAACACCATATATTTT. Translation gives CSARAGTGNTIYF.

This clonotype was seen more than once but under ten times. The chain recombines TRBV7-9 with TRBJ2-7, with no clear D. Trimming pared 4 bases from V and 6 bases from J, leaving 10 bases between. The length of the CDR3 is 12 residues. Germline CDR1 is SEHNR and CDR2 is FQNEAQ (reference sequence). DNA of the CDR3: TGTGCCAGCAGCTCATCAGGTCGCGAGCAGTACTTC. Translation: CASSSSGREQYF.

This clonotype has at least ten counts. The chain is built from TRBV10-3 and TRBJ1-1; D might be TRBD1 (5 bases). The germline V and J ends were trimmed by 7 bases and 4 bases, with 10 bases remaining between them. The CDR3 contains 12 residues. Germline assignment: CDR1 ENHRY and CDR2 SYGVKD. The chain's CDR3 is CAINEGSTEAFF. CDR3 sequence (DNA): TGTGCCATCAACGAGGGGAGCACTGAAGCTTTCTTT.

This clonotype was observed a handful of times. For the CDR3, the DNA is TGCGCCAGCAGCTTGGCCCCTATGATGGAGGGGGACGAGCAGTACTTC. Its protein is CASSLAPMMEGDEQYF. The chain carries TRBV5-1 and TRBJ2-7; D tentatively fits TRBD1 or TRBD2 (6 bases each). The CDR3 has 16 amino acids. The germline V gene has CDR1 SGHRS and CDR2 YFSETQ. V lost 0 bases and J lost 5, with 18 bases in between.

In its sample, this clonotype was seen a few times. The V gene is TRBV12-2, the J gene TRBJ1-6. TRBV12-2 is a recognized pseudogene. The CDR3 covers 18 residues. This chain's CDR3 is CASRLDGGDGSYNSPLHF. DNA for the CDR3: TGTGCAAGTCGCTTAGACGGAGGGGACGGATCCTATAATTCACCCCTCCACTTT.

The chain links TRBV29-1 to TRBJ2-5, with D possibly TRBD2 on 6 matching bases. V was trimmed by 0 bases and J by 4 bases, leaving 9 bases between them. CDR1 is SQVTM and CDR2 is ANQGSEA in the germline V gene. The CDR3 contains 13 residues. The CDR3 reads CSVEDPGGETQYF. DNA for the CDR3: TGCAGCGTTGAAGATCCCGGGGGAGAGACCCAGTACTTC.

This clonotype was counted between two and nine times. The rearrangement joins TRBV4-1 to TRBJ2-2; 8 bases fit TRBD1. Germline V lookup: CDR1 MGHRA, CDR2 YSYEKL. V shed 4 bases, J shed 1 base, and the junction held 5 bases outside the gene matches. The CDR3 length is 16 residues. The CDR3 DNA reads TGCGCCAGCAGCCTCCCCGGGACAGGGAACACCGGGGAGCTGTTTTTT. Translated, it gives CASSLPGTGNTGELFF.

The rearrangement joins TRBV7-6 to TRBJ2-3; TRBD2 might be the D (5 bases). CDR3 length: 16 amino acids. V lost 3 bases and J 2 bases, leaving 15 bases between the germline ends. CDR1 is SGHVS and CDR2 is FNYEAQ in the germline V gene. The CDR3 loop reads CASSLRAALPTDTQYF. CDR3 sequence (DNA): TGTGCCAGCAGCTTGAGGGCAGCCCTACCCACAGATACGCAGTATTTT.

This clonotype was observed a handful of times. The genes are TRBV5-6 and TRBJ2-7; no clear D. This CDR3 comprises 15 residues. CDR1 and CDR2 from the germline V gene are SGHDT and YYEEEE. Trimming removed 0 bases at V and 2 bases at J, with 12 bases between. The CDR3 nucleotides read TGTGCCAGCAGCTTGGTCTATAGCCCTGCCTACGAGCAGTACTTC. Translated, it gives CASSLVYSPAYEQYF.

CDR3 nucleotides: TGTGCCAGCAGCTGGCTACCCGAGACTTTTCGACGGGGGGAGACCCAGTACTTC. It yields the protein CASSWLPETFRRGETQYF. The chain employs TRBV5-6 and TRBJ2-5, with D tentatively TRBD2 (6 bases). The CDR3 is 18 residues long. The V and J ends lost 3 bases and 5 bases respectively, with 26 bases between them. Germline CDR1 and CDR2: SGHDT and YYEEEE.

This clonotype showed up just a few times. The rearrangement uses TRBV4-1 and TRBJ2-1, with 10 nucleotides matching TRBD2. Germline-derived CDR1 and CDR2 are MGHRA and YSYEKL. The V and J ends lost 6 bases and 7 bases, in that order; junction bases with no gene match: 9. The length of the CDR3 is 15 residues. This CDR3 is CASSPLAGVKNEQFF. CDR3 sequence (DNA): TGCGCCAGCAGTCCTCTAGCGGGAGTAAAAAATGAGCAGTTCTTC.

The CDR3 DNA is TGTGCCAGCAGCGTAGAGAGGGATACGCAGTATTTT. Translating gives CASSVERDTQYF. V usage is TRBV9 and J usage is TRBJ2-3; D is ambiguous. Germline loops: CDR1 SGDLS, CDR2 YYNGEE. The ends were cut back, 0 bases at V and 6 bases at J, with 5 bases in the middle. CDR3 length equals 12 residues. Full variable domain (remainder filled in from reference TRBV9 and TRBJ2-3): DSGVTQTPKHLITATGQRVTLRCSPRSGDLSVYWYQQSLDQGLQFLIQYYNGEERAKGNILERFSAQQFPDLHSELNLSSLELGDSALYFCASSVERDTQYFGPGTRLTVL.

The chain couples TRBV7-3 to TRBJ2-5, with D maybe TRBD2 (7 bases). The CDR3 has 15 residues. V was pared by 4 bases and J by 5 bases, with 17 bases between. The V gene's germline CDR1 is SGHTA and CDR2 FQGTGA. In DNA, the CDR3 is TGTGCCAGCAGCTCCCTGGGGGGGGCGGAGGAGACCCAGTACTTC. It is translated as CASSSLGGAEETQYF.

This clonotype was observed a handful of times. In DNA form, the CDR3 reads TGCAGTGCCCCATTTCCTAGAGATACGCAGTATTTT. As protein: CSAPFPRDTQYF. The chain uses TRBV20-1 and TRBJ2-3; D uncertain. The CDR3 runs 12 residues. The germline V and J ends were trimmed by 6 bases and 5 bases, with 12 bases remaining between them. CDR1 DFQATT and CDR2 SNEGSKA come from the germline V gene (reference sequence).

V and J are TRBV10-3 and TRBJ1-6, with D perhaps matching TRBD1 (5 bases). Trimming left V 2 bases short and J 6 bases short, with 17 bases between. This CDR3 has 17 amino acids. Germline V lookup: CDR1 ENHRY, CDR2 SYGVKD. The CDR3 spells CAISEPSVQGGNSPLHF. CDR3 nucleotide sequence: TGTGCCATCAGTGAGCCGAGTGTGCAGGGCGGTAATTCACCCCTCCACTTT.

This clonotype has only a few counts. The CDR3 DNA sequence: TGTGCCAGCAGTCCCCTTTTGCCCGGGCAAGAGACCCAGTACTTC. Its translation is CASSPLLPGQETQYF. V is TRBV28 and J is TRBJ2-5, with D unclear. The CDR3 covers 15 residues. Germline CDR1 MDHEN, CDR2 SYDVKM. Trimming pared 5 bases from V and 2 bases from J, leaving 15 bases between.

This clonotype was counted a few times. CDR3 bases: TGTGCCAGCAGCGTAAGCATCCATGGGACTGAAGCTTTCTTT. As protein: CASSVSIHGTEAFF. The chain recombines TRBV9 with TRBJ1-1; D ambiguous. The CDR3 covers 14 residues. Trimming left V 1 base short and J 5 bases short, with 12 bases between. Germline assignment: CDR1 SGDLS and CDR2 YYNGEE.

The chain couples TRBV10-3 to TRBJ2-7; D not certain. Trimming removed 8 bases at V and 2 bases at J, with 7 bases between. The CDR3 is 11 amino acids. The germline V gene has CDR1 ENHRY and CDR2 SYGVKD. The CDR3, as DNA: TGTGCCATCGGCCGTCCCTACGAGCAGTACTTC. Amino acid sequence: CAIGRPYEQYF.